This T cell receptor (beta chain) emerged from a study of T-cell reconstitution after alpha-beta-depleted transplantation in children. The TCRbeta library was prepared with unique molecular identifiers. TCRdb ran MiXCR on the PCR reads and lists one entry per CDR3 protein. The repertoire holds approximately 240,000 distinct CDR3 sequences, with approximately 9.7% as singletons. This clonotype was seen only a few times. The specimen was PBMCs from the stem cell graft donor, collected from the stem cell graft. This clonotype was sampled from a human donor who donated a stem cell graft to a child with SCID.

As DNA, the CDR3 is TGTGCCAGCAGCACGGGGCAAGAGACCCAGTACTTC. Amino acids: CASSTGQETQYF. The chain couples TRBV7-2 to TRBJ2-5; perhaps TRBD2 as D (5 bases). Trimming stripped 5 bases from V and 2 bases from J, with 6 bases between. The CDR3 loop spans 12 amino acids. Germline CDR1 SGHTA, CDR2 FQGNSA.